These 17 T cell receptor beta chains came from one sample sequenced in a study of somatic mutations in cytotoxic T cells in rheumatoid arthritis. This table comes from immunoSEQ multiplex PCR, and its TCRdb copy is limited to in-frame clones, with some not included. This sample yields 3,500 to 4,500 clones, of which approximately 81% are seen a single time; approximately 22% belongs to the top ten. The specimen sequenced was CD8+ T cells sorted from blood. The source is an adult with rheumatoid arthritis.

The V call is TRBV19, the J call TRBJ1-4; 9 positions agree with TRBD1. The CDR3 spans 17 residues. The germline gives CDR1 LNHDA, CDR2 SQIVND (reference sequence). V dropped 4 bases and J dropped 6; count of bases not matched to a gene: 12. The CDR3 sequence: CASSTHRGPGWDEKLFF. The CDR3 nucleotides are TGTGCCAGTAGTACCCACAGGGGGCCTGGCTGGGATGAAAAACTGTTTTTT.

The chain combines TRBV19 with TRBJ2-3; no firm D call. The germline V gene has CDR1 LNHDA and CDR2 SQIVND (reference sequence). With 1 base removed from V and 3 bases from J, the gap between germline ends came to 5 bases. The CDR3 extends over 13 amino acids. The chain's CDR3 is CASSIVPTDTQYF. The CDR3 nucleotides are TGTGCCAGTAGTATAGTGCCAACAGATACGCAGTATTTT.

The chain couples TRBV6-1 to TRBJ2-2; D is possibly TRBD1 (6 bases). V was trimmed by 4 bases and J by 7 bases, leaving 16 bases between them. This CDR3 has 15 residues. Germline V gene data show CDR1 as MNHNS and CDR2 as SASEGT. The CDR3 loop reads CASSGTRGSGGELFF. The DNA of the CDR3 is TGTGCCAGCAGTGGTACTAGGGGGTCGGGCGGGGAGCTGTTTTTT.

This sequence joins TRBV2 and TRBJ2-3; TRBD2 matches 12 bases. The germline V gene encodes CDR1 SNHLY and CDR2 FYNNEI. This CDR3 spans 19 amino acids. Trimming cost V 0 bases and J 0 bases; bases outside gene matches: 7. In DNA, the CDR3 is TGTGCCAGCAGTGAAGCGGTCGGAGGACTAGCGGGGAGCACAGATACGCAGTATTTT. Its translation is CASSEAVGGLAGSTDTQYF.

Here the CDR3 DNA reads TGTGCCAGCAGTTACCAGGGGGGGGAAGAAAATGGCTACACCTTC. Translation gives CASSYQGGEENGYTF. The chain combines TRBV6-5 with TRBJ1-2, with 7 bases lining up with TRBD1. Germline V lookup: CDR1 MNHEY, CDR2 SVGAGI. J was trimmed by 6 bases and V by 2 bases; bases with no gene match: 9. This CDR3 region has 15 residues.

The CDR3 region is CATSPDKAAYNEQFF. The CDR3 DNA reads as TGTGCCACCAGTCCCGATAAGGCAGCCTACAATGAGCAGTTCTTC. This rearrangement joins TRBV15 to TRBJ2-1; unclear D gene. CDR1 and CDR2 from the germline V gene are LNHNV and YYDKDF (reference sequence). Between the trimmed V and J ends, which lost 6 bases and 2 bases, there was a span of 14 bases. CDR3 length equals 15 residues.

This rearrangement joins TRBV30 to TRBJ2-1; D is undetermined. V lost 5 bases, J lost 5 bases, and 10 bases lay in between. CDR1 is GTSNPN and CDR2 is SVGIG in the germline V gene (reference sequence). There are 12 residues in the CDR3. The CDR3 loop reads CAWGRENNEQFF. The DNA of the CDR3 is TGTGCCTGGGGCAGAGAGAACAATGAGCAGTTCTTC.

This rearrangement joins TRBV28 to TRBJ2-2; D call uncertain. The V end was cut by 7 bases, the J end by 4 bases, with 7 bases between. There are 12 residues in the CDR3. In germline, CDR1 is MDHEN, CDR2 SYDVKM. CDR3 DNA sequence: TGTGCCAGCACCCTGGGCACCGGGGAGCTGTTTTTT. Protein product: CASTLGTGELFF.

The chain combines TRBV4-3 with TRBJ2-1; no clear D. This CDR3 has 14 residues. The V gene lost 1 base and the J gene lost 1 base, with 5 bases spanning the gap. CDR1 and CDR2 from the germline V gene are LGHNA and YSLEER. This chain's CDR3 is CASSQGRSYNEQFF. DNA of the CDR3: TGCGCCAGCAGCCAAGGCAGGTCCTACAATGAGCAGTTCTTC.

The gene calls are TRBV27 and TRBJ1-6; D call uncertain. This CDR3 region has 12 residues. The germline V gene has CDR1 MNHEY and CDR2 SMNVEV (reference sequence). Deletions cut 5 bases from V and 3 bases from J, with 2 bases between. The CDR3 DNA is TGTGCCAGCAGTGACTATAATTCACCCCTCCACTTT. Protein product: CASSDYNSPLHF.

This clone showed up just a few times. The V call is TRBV19, the J call TRBJ1-5, with TRBD1 as a possible D gene (6 bases). The CDR3 spans 15 residues. Trimming stripped 2 bases from V and 3 bases from J, with 11 bases between. In germline, CDR1 is LNHDA, CDR2 SQIVND (reference sequence). In DNA, the CDR3 is TGTGCCAGTAGTATACGGGGGGCGTACAATCAGCCCCAGCATTTT. Its protein product is CASSIRGAYNQPQHF.

V usage is TRBV15 and J usage is TRBJ1-3; D is unclear. The CDR3 sequence is 16 residues long. Per germline, CDR1 LNHNV and CDR2 YYDKDF (reference sequence). The ends were cut back, 0 bases at V and 1 base at J, with 10 bases in the middle. CDR3 loop: CATSRDARNSGNTIYF. CDR3 DNA: TGTGCCACCAGCAGAGACGCCAGAAATTCTGGAAACACCATATATTTT.

The chain joins TRBV27 to TRBJ2-1, with a weak D call TRBD2 (5 bases). Trimming stripped 1 base from V and 6 bases from J, with 10 bases between. This CDR3 has 14 residues. Germline-derived CDR1 and CDR2 are MNHEY and SMNVEV (reference sequence). CDR3 nucleotides: TGTGCCAGCAGTTTATTGGGTGCGGGCAATGAGCAGTTCTTC. It codes for CASSLLGAGNEQFF.

The chain combines TRBV11-2 with TRBJ2-3, with 10 positions matching TRBD1. Germline V gene lookup returns CDR1 SGHAT and CDR2 FQNNGV. V lost 5 bases and J lost 4; bases outside the gene matches: 12. This CDR3 is 17 amino acids long. This chain's CDR3 is CASSPGIRDRGADTQYF. CDR3 in DNA: TGTGCCAGCAGCCCAGGGATAAGGGACAGGGGCGCAGATACGCAGTATTTT.

The chain is built from TRBV7-9 and TRBJ2-5; weak D call: TRBD1 (5 bases). CDR3 length: 13 residues. Germline CDR1 SEHNR, CDR2 FQNEAQ (reference sequence). Trimming removed 5 bases at V and 1 base at J, with 8 bases between. CDR3 nucleotide sequence: TGTGCCAGCAGCGAACAGGCCCAAGAGACCCAGTACTTC. Encoded protein: CASSEQAQETQYF.

The chain has TRBV27 and TRBJ2-5; no firm D call. The CDR3 spans 13 residues. Germline CDR1 reads MNHEY; CDR2 reads SMNVEV (reference sequence). V lost 1 base, J lost 5 bases, and 8 bases lay in between. The CDR3 nucleotides read TGTGCCAGCAGTTTATGGTTCGGGGAGACCCAGTACTTC. It encodes CASSLWFGETQYF.

This chain uses TRBV9 with TRBJ2-7, with 11 bases matching TRBD2. Germline V CDR1 and CDR2: SGDLS, YYNGEE. CDR3 length equals 15 residues. J gave up 5 bases and V 3 bases, and 7 bases lay outside the gene matches. The CDR3 region has the DNA TGTGCCAGCAGCGCCACTAGCGGGAGTACCCACGAGCAGTACTTC. Its protein is CASSATSGSTHEQYF.